The subject of this entry is one T cell receptor beta chain. Generated by immunoSEQ multiplex PCR, the TCRdb table keeps only in-frame clones and is missing some. The sample lists under 200,000 clones, about 90% occurring once. The CDR3 is 13 amino acids. Deletions cut 9 bases from V and 0 bases from J, with 9 bases between. CDR1 KGHDR and CDR2 SFDVKD come from the germline V gene. This specimen comes from a study of blood T cell repertoires in COVID-19. The sequence derives from a woman between 55 and 75 years old with COVID-19, enrolled during active disease. This chain connects TRBV24-1 to TRBJ2-3; D is perhaps TRBD2 (6 bases). Sequenced input: peripheral blood. The CDR3 region is CATSGGSTDTQYF. Here the CDR3 DNA reads TGTGCCACCTCCGGGGGAAGCACAGATACGCAGTATTTT.